This is a list of T cell receptor beta chains from one sample in a study of blood T cell repertoires in COVID-19. Libraries were prepared by immunoSEQ multiplex PCR; TCRdb keeps only in-frame clonotypes and omits some of them. Of approximately 290,000 clones listed, about 90% were seen once; the top ten hold roughly 10%. The sample was peripheral blood. All receptors derive from a woman in her twenties or thirties with COVID-19, enrolled during active disease. CDR3s include the opening cysteine and the closing phenylalanine or tryptophan. The D gene is left open where the match is weak. Where a row states a size, it is once, few, many or the class of an expanded clone; other rows omit it.

D gene	J gene	clone size	V gene	CDR3 DNA	CDR3 protein
NA	TRBJ2-7	once	TRBV27	TGTGCCAGCAGTTCCCACTCCTACGAGCAGTACTTC	CASSSHSYEQYF
NA	TRBJ1-3	NA	TRBV6-5	TGTGCCAGCAGTCCTCGAAACACGTACACCATATATTTT	CASSPRNTYTIYF
TRBD1	TRBJ1-6	few	TRBV4-1	TGCGCCAGCAGCCAAAGGACAGGGACTTCCTCACCCCTCCACTTT	CASSQRTGTSSPLHF
TRBD1	TRBJ1-4	NA	TRBV25-1	TGTGCCAGCAGTGGCCGGGACAGGGTACTTACTAATGAAAAACTGTTTTTT	CASSGRDRVLTNEKLFF
TRBD1	TRBJ1-5	NA	TRBV28	TGTGCCAGCAGTCCAACAGGGGGGCGCAATCAGCCCCAGCATTTT	CASSPTGGRNQPQHF
NA	TRBJ2-1	NA	TRBV18	TGTGCCAGCTCACCAGCGGGGGCGTTTAGGAATGAGCAGTTCTTC	CASSPAGAFRNEQFF
TRBD1	TRBJ2-1	NA	TRBV24-1	TGTGCCACAGGCGTAAAGGGGGCCGTTGAGCAGTTCTTC	CATGVKGAVEQFF
NA	TRBJ1-5	NA	TRBV9	TGTGCCGGAGTGCACGATAGCAATCAGCCCCAGCATTTT	CAGVHDSNQPQHF
TRBD1	TRBJ1-3	NA	TRBV7-2	TGTGCCAGCAGCTTAGGACAGGGATCGGGAAACACCATATATTTT	CASSLGQGSGNTIYF
NA	TRBJ2-7	few	TRBV7-8	TGTGCCTCCGGGATCCGGGGAGTATACGAGCAGTACTTC	CASGIRGVYEQYF
NA	TRBJ2-7	NA	TRBV5-1	TGCGCCAGCAGCTTACCCCCCGGAAGCGGCTACGAGCAGTACTTC	CASSLPPGSGYEQYF
TRBD1	TRBJ1-3	once	TRBV10-2	TGCGCCAGCAGCCGGGACAGGGAGGATCGCACCATATATTTT	CASSRDREDRTIYF
NA	TRBJ1-1	NA	TRBV27	TGTGCCAGCAGTATAGCAATGACGACTGAAGCTTTCTTT	CASSIAMTTEAFF
NA	TRBJ1-6	NA	TRBV4-2	TGTGCCAGCAGCCCCTCTGGGGCAGACAACCATTCACCCCTCCACTTT	CASSPSGADNHSPLHF
TRBD1	TRBJ1-2	NA	TRBV18	TGTGCCAGCTCACCAGGGACAGGGGTATCGGCTGGCTACACCTTC	CASSPGTGVSAGYTF
NA	TRBJ2-7	NA	TRBV11-3	TGTGCCAGCAGTTCCGCAGGGGCGGATTACGAGCAGTACTTC	CASSSAGADYEQYF
NA	TRBJ1-2	NA	TRBV6-5	TGTGCCAGCAGTTACTACGGTAACTATGGCTACACCTTC	CASSYYGNYGYTF
TRBD1	TRBJ1-2	NA	TRBV18	TGTGCCAGCTCACACCCGGGACAGGGGGCCGCTAACTATGGCTACACCTTC	CASSHPGQGAANYGYTF
NA	TRBJ1-5	NA	TRBV7-8	TGTGCCAGCAGCCGCGCGCGGTGGCCCGGCAGCAATCAGCCCCAGCATTTT	CASSRARWPGSNQPQHF
TRBD1	TRBJ1-5	NA	TRBV6-6	TGTGCCAGCAGTCCTGACAGGGCGGGTCAGCCCCAGCATTTT	CASSPDRAGQPQHF
TRBD1	TRBJ1-5	NA	TRBV19	TGTGCCAGTAGGGGACAGCCCAATCAGCCCCAGCATTTT	CASRGQPNQPQHF
TRBD1	TRBJ1-2	few	TRBV7-2	TGTGCCAGCAGCTTAGTTGCGACAGGGGGTGGCTACACCTTC	CASSLVATGGGYTF
NA	TRBJ1-2	NA	TRBV6-2/TRBV6-3	TGTGCCAGCAGTTACGTCGGCGGCGCCTTTGGAGATGGCTACACCTTC	CASSYVGGAFGDGYTF
TRBD2	TRBJ2-1	NA	TRBV29-1	TGCAGCGTGGCGGGGGAGGGGAGCTCCTACAATGAGCAGTTCTTC	CSVAGEGSSYNEQFF
TRBD1	TRBJ1-1	once	TRBV18	TGTGCCAGCTCACCACGGACAGGTAAAATGAACACTGAAGCTTTCTTT	CASSPRTGKMNTEAFF
TRBD2	TRBJ2-7	NA	TRBV4-2	TGTGCCAGCAGCCAAGCGACTAGCGCCTCCTACGAGCAGTACTTC	CASSQATSASYEQYF
NA	TRBJ2-7	NA	TRBV5-1	TGCGCCAGCAGCTTGGACCCGGGCTACGAGCAGTACTTC	CASSLDPGYEQYF
NA	TRBJ1-2	NA	TRBV5-4	TGTGCCAGCAGCTTTCCGAGGGATAACTATGGCTACACCTTC	CASSFPRDNYGYTF
TRBD2	TRBJ2-7	NA	TRBV6-4	TGTGCCAGCAGTGAGTGCGGGGGTAGCTCCTACGAGCAGTACTTC	CASSECGGSSYEQYF
NA	TRBJ2-5	NA	TRBV5-4	TGTGCCAGCAGCTCGGCAGGCGCGGAGACCCAGTACTTC	CASSSAGAETQYF
TRBD1	TRBJ2-7	NA	TRBV2	TGTGCCAGCAGTGGGGACAGGGAAGGCTACGAGCAGTACTTC	CASSGDREGYEQYF
NA	TRBJ2-2	once	TRBV4-2	TGTGCCAGCAGCCAAGATTGGGCAAATAACACCGGGGAGCTGTTTTTT	CASSQDWANNTGELFF
NA	TRBJ1-2	NA	TRBV4-2	TGTGCCAGCAGCCTACCACAGGGCTTCGGCTACACCTTC	CASSLPQGFGYTF
TRBD1	TRBJ2-5	NA	TRBV28	TGTGCCAGCAGTCCTCCCAGGGGGCGGGGGACCCAGTACTTC	CASSPPRGRGTQYF
NA	TRBJ1-4	NA	TRBV2	TGTGCCAGCAGTGAACAGCCCGGGGAAAAACTGTTTTTT	CASSEQPGEKLFF
TRBD1	TRBJ2-5	NA	TRBV27	TGTGCCAGCACAACACAGGGGGCTGGGGGGGAGACCCAGTACTTC	CASTTQGAGGETQYF
TRBD2	TRBJ2-2	NA	TRBV6-5	TGTGCCAGCAGTCCTAGCGGAGGCGGGGAGCTGTTTTTT	CASSPSGGGELFF
NA	TRBJ2-7	NA	TRBV6-5	TGTGCCAGCAGTTACAACGGCCGGGGGTACTTC	CASSYNGRGYF
TRBD1	TRBJ2-7	many	TRBV19	TGTGCCAGTAGTGACAGGGGGATCTACGAGCAGTACTTC	CASSDRGIYEQYF
NA	TRBJ2-2	NA	TRBV2	TGTGCCAGCAAGGGGTACGGGGGGCTCGGGGAGCTGTTTTTT	CASKGYGGLGELFF
NA	TRBJ1-2	NA	TRBV21-1	TGTGCCAGCAGCATCGGACAGGGGGTGGGTGGCTACACCTTC	CASSIGQGVGGYTF
TRBD1	TRBJ1-2	NA	TRBV4-1	TGCGCCAGCAGCCAAGTAGGTACAGGGGGTGGCTACACCTTC	CASSQVGTGGGYTF
NA	TRBJ2-2	NA	TRBV7-9	TGTGCCAGCAGCTTAGCGGACGGCGGGACCGGGGAGCTGTTTTTT	CASSLADGGTGELFF
NA	TRBJ2-1	NA	TRBV5-4	TGTGCCAGCAGCCCACATGCGCTGGGCACCTACAATGAGCAGTTCTTC	CASSPHALGTYNEQFF
TRBD2	TRBJ2-7	NA	TRBV2	TGTGCCAGCATGGCTAGCGGGGGCTTTACCTACGAGCAGTACTTC	CASMASGGFTYEQYF
TRBD2	TRBJ2-1	NA	TRBV5-1	TGCGCCAGCAGCTTTGGGACTAGCGGGGGAACGAGCTCCTACAATGAGCAGTTCTTC	CASSFGTSGGTSSYNEQFF
NA	TRBJ1-2	few	TRBV18	TGTGCCAGCTCACCACCCTCTCAGGGCTACACCTTC	CASSPPSQGYTF
NA	TRBJ1-5	NA	TRBV19	TGTGCCAGTAGTTCTGGGCGCTATCAGCCCCAGCATTTT	CASSSGRYQPQHF